Shown below are 19 T cell receptor beta chains from a single sample sequenced in a study of Graves' ophthalmopathy and Graves' hyperthyroidism. Using RNA transcripts, the TCR beta CDR3 regions were amplified. HTBI primers served in a first-round RT-PCR, which a second-round multiplex PCR followed. TCRdb re-called the multiplex PCR reads through MiXCR, storing one row per CDR3 protein. The table has about 740,000 distinct CDR3 sequences, 40% seen once. Source material: peripheral blood. The receptors originated from an adult man with Graves' ophthalmopathy.

In this sample, this clonotype turned up once. The chain joins TRBV5-1 to TRBJ2-7; D remains unclear. The J call may be in error: the DNA end matches TRBJ2-5 better. CDR1 and CDR2 from the germline V gene are SGHRS and YFSETQ. The CDR3 is made up of 16 amino acids. CDR3 sequence reads: CASSLEGVVQWETQYF. CDR3 nucleotide sequence: TGCGCCAGCAGCTTGGAAGGAGTAGTCCAGTGGGAGACCCAGTACTTC.

The chain is built from TRBV6-6 and TRBJ1-5, with TRBD1 as a possible D gene (5 bases). Per the germline V gene, CDR1 is MNHNY and CDR2 is SVGAGI (reference sequence). Trimming pared 2 bases from V and 3 bases from J, leaving 8 bases between. CDR3 length: 14 amino acids. As DNA, the CDR3 is TGTGCCAGCAGTTACGGGGGGTACAATCAGCCCCAGCATTTT. Translated: CASSYGGYNQPQHF.

This clonotype appeared a few times. This chain connects TRBV19 to TRBJ1-2; D is ambiguous. Germline assignment: CDR1 LNHDA and CDR2 SQIVND (reference sequence). The CDR3 is 15 residues long. The V gene lost 5 bases and the J gene lost 1 base, with 14 bases spanning the gap. Written as DNA, the CDR3 is TGTGCCAGTAGTCCACTACTCTCTCTTAACTATGGCTACACCTTC. Translation gives CASSPLLSLNYGYTF.

In this sample, this clonotype turned up a few times. The V and J genes are TRBV29-1 and TRBJ2-7; TRBD1 matches at 7 bases. CDR1 SQVTM and CDR2 ANQGSEA come from the germline V gene. Trimming removed 4 bases from V and 0 bases from J; junction bases left unmatched: 6. This CDR3 has 14 residues. The CDR3 DNA reads as TGCAGCGTTGGCGGACAGGCGTACTCCTACGAGCAGTACTTC. Amino acids: CSVGGQAYSYEQYF.

As to this clonotype: Being one base from a much bigger clone, this may be a read error. This CDR3 is missing its conserved last phenylalanine or tryptophan, likely due to a read error. The chain uses TRBV15 and TRBJ1-1; no firm D call. Deletions cut 0 bases from V and 1 base from J, with 9 bases between. Germline V gene lookup returns CDR1 LNHNV and CDR2 YYDKDF (reference sequence). The CDR3 has 15 residues. CDR3: CATSRDPRPNTEAFL. CDR3 DNA: TGTGCCACCAGCAGAGACCCCCGACCGAACACTGAAGCTTTCCTT.

The rearrangement uses TRBV7-2 and TRBJ2-5; D may correspond to TRBD1 or TRBD2 (6 bases each). Trimming left V 5 bases short and J 4 bases short, with 17 bases between. This CDR3 contains 15 residues. Germline V gene sequence: CDR1 SGHTA, CDR2 FQGNSA. The CDR3 is CASSPRAGGLETQYF. For the CDR3, the DNA is TGTGCCAGCAGCCCCCGGGCCGGGGGCTTAGAGACCCAGTACTTC.

This clonotype appeared a few times. Compared with germline, one end of the junction differs, possibly owing to a read error. The V and J genes are TRBV7-9 and TRBJ2-7; tentative D call: TRBD1 (6 bases). CDR1 and CDR2 (germline): SEHNR, FQNEAQ (reference sequence). The CDR3 sequence is 14 residues long. Here the CDR3 DNA reads TGCGCCAGCAGCCAAGATAACAGGGACCACGAGCAGTACTTC. This codes for CASSQDNRDHEQYF.

V is TRBV10-3 and J is TRBJ1-3, with TRBD1 as a possible D gene (6 bases). The germline V and J ends were trimmed by 7 bases and 4 bases, with 20 bases remaining between them. The V gene's germline CDR1 is ENHRY and CDR2 SYGVKD. CDR3 length: 16 amino acids. The CDR3 loop is CAIKGGRVYSGNTIYF. The CDR3 bases are TGTGCCATCAAGGGGGGCAGGGTATATTCCGGAAACACCATATATTTT.

This chain uses TRBV29-1 with TRBJ2-7, with D perhaps matching TRBD1 (6 bases). CDR3 length: 11 amino acids. The V and J ends lost 3 bases and 4 bases respectively, with 7 bases between them. Germline V gives CDR1 SQVTM, CDR2 ANQGSEA. CDR3 coding DNA: TGCAGCGTTGAGGACAGATACGAGCAGTACTTC. Protein product: CSVEDRYEQYF.

In its sample, this clonotype was seen many times. This chain links TRBV19 with TRBJ1-1, with TRBD1 matching 7 bases. CDR1 and CDR2 (germline): LNHDA, SQIVND (reference sequence). The CDR3 length is 15 residues. V shed 5 bases and J 1 base; nucleotides not matched to a gene: 7. The CDR3 coding sequence is TGTGCCAGTAGTGTGGACAGGATTCAGAACACTGAAGCTTTCTTT. Its protein is CASSVDRIQNTEAFF.

This rearrangement joins TRBV4-1 to TRBJ2-7, with D unclear. CDR1 is MGHRA and CDR2 is YSYEKL in the germline V gene. V was shortened by 0 bases and J by 0 bases, with 9 bases between the two germline ends. There are 15 residues in the CDR3. The CDR3 spells CASSQDPSVSYEQYF. In DNA, the CDR3 is TGCGCCAGCAGCCAAGATCCCTCGGTCTCCTACGAGCAGTACTTC.

This chain links TRBV2 with TRBJ2-7; unclear D gene. The end of the DNA is better explained by TRBJ2-1, so the J call may be wrong. CDR1 and CDR2 (germline): SNHLY, FYNNEI. The CDR3 extends over 13 amino acids. DNA of the CDR3: TGTGCCAGCACCGCTAATAGGAACAATGAGCAGTTCTTC. Protein sequence: CASTANRNNEQFF.

This clonotype was seen repeatedly, ten times or more. The chain combines TRBV5-1 with TRBJ1-4; D may be TRBD1 (5 bases). Between the trimmed V and J ends, which lost 5 bases and 3 bases, there was a span of 14 bases. This CDR3 has 15 amino acids. Germline V gene data show CDR1 as SGHRS and CDR2 as YFSETQ. As DNA, the CDR3 is TGCGCCAGCAGGCGGGACGGAGGAGCTAATGAAAAACTGTTTTTT. This translates into CASRRDGGANEKLFF.

This clonotype appeared a few times. The chain recombines TRBV7-9 with TRBJ2-2; D uncertain. CDR1 and CDR2 (germline): SEHNR, FQNEAQ (reference sequence). V lost 7 bases to trimming and J lost 0 bases, with 12 bases between them. The CDR3 extends over 15 amino acids. The CDR3 spells CASIGWVTNTGELFF. CDR3 bases: TGTGCCAGCATAGGATGGGTCACGAACACCGGGGAGCTGTTTTTT.

The chain is built from TRBV29-1 and TRBJ1-4; D remains ambiguous. V dropped 6 bases and J dropped 4 bases, with 12 bases sitting between them. There are 13 residues in the CDR3. Per germline, CDR1 SQVTM and CDR2 ANQGSEA. The chain's CDR3 is CSVATVINEKLFF. In nucleotides, the CDR3 is TGCAGCGTCGCCACCGTCATTAATGAAAAACTGTTTTTT.

V usage is TRBV20-1 and J usage is TRBJ2-7, with D perhaps assigned TRBD1 or TRBD2 (6 bases each). V lost 3 bases to trimming and J lost 5 bases, with 17 bases between them. Germline assignment: CDR1 DFQATT and CDR2 SNEGSKA (reference sequence). The CDR3 is made up of 14 amino acids. CDR3 sequence (DNA): TGCAGTGCTAGCGGGGGCCCTGGAAATGACGAGCAGTACTTC. Translated, it gives CSASGGPGNDEQYF.

In its sample, this clonotype was seen many times. V usage is TRBV9 and J usage is TRBJ2-7; 8 bases agree with TRBD2. Germline assignment: CDR1 SGDLS and CDR2 YYNGEE. V trimming: 0 bases; J trimming: 6 bases; junction bases outside the gene matches: 2. This CDR3 comprises 13 residues. CDR3 amino acids: CASSVVAGSEQYF. The CDR3 coding sequence is TGTGCCAGCAGCGTAGTAGCGGGGAGCGAGCAGTACTTC. Full variable domain (missing parts from reference TRBV9 and TRBJ2-7): DSGVTQTPKHLITATGQRVTLRCSPRSGDLSVYWYQQSLDQGLQFLIQYYNGEERAKGNILERFSAQQFPDLHSELNLSSLELGDSALYFCASSVVAGSEQYFGPGTRLTVT.

Only a few counts were recorded for this clonotype. The chain combines TRBV19 with TRBJ1-2, with D possibly being TRBD1 (5 bases). Trimming shortened V by 3 bases and J by 4 bases, and 12 bases separated the two germline ends. Germline CDR1 is LNHDA and CDR2 is SQIVND (reference sequence). The CDR3 runs to 14 residues. Here the CDR3 DNA reads TGTGCCAGTAGTATCCAAGTCGGGGGCTATGGCTACACCTTC. It specifies CASSIQVGGYGYTF. Full variable domain (missing parts from reference TRBV19 and TRBJ1-2): DGGITQSPKYLFRKEGQNVTLSCEQNLNHDAMYWYRQDPGQGLRLIYYSQIVNDFQKGDIAEGYSVSREKKESFPLTVTSAQKNPTAFYLCASSIQVGGYGYTFGSGTRLTVV.

This clonotype was seen more than once but under ten times. The chain uses TRBV7-9 and TRBJ1-1; 9 bases match TRBD1. The CDR3 consists of 14 residues. V shed 5 bases, J shed 5 bases, and the junction held 6 bases outside the gene matches. Germline CDR1 SEHNR, CDR2 FQNEAQ (reference sequence). The CDR3 DNA is TGTGCCAGCAGCCGTCCCGGGACAGGGACTGAAGCTTTCTTT. Protein product: CASSRPGTGTEAFF.